One and the same sample provided the 31 T cell receptor beta chains below, sequenced in a study of Graves' ophthalmopathy and Graves' hyperthyroidism. Amplified TCR beta CDR3 regions were obtained using RNA transcripts as template. HTBI primers were used in a first-round RT-PCR, which preceded a second-round multiplex PCR. TCRdb reprocessed the multiplex PCR reads via MiXCR and lists one record per CDR3 protein. The sample shows approximately 460,000 distinct CDR3 sequences, over 13% of them seen only once. The sample was blood. These receptors were taken from a woman in her 30s with Graves' ophthalmopathy.

This clonotype was found many times. One junction end disagrees with the germline gene, perhaps due to a read error. The chain links TRBV7-9 to TRBJ2-7, with D possibly being TRBD1 (5 bases). The CDR3 loop spans 13 amino acids. Germline V gives CDR1 SEHNR, CDR2 FQNEAQ (reference sequence). The CDR3 loop reads CASSLAQGYEQCF. CDR3 sequence (DNA): TGTGCCAGCAGCTTAGCCCAGGGATACGAGCAGTGCTTC.

This clonotype occurred many times. CDR3 DNA: TGCAGCGTTTCCCGTGGCGGGATTAGCTCCTACGAGCAGTACTTC. Its protein is CSVSRGGISSYEQYF. This chain uses TRBV29-1 with TRBJ2-7, with a weak D call TRBD2 (6 bases). Looked up from germline, CDR1 is SQVTM and CDR2 is ANQGSEA. Trimming cost V 5 bases and J 0 bases, with 17 bases left between them. The CDR3 has 15 residues.

This clonotype was detected many times. The chain couples TRBV2 to TRBJ1-1; tentatively, D is TRBD1 (6 bases). Per germline, CDR1 SNHLY and CDR2 FYNNEI. This CDR3 is 14 amino acids long. V dropped 7 bases and J dropped 3 bases, with 15 bases sitting between them. For the CDR3, the DNA is TGTGCCAGCACCACGACAGGATCGGACACTGAAGCTTTCTTT. Translated: CASTTTGSDTEAFF.

This clonotype was picked up many times. The CDR3 DNA sequence: TGTGCCAGCAGCTTAATAGCGGGGGGGATAGAGCAGTACTTC. Protein product: CASSLIAGGIEQYF. The V gene is TRBV11-2, the J gene TRBJ2-7, with 11 bases identical to TRBD2. The trim removed 2 bases at V and 7 bases at J, leaving 4 bases unmatched. Germline V gene lookup returns CDR1 SGHAT and CDR2 FQNNGV. This CDR3 comprises 14 residues.

This clonotype was recorded only once. The chain carries TRBV3-1 and TRBJ2-7; 9 nucleotides line up with TRBD1. V lost 8 bases and J lost 4; bases outside the gene matches: 9. From germline, CDR1 is LGHDT and CDR2 YNNKEL (reference sequence). The CDR3 sequence is 14 residues long. The CDR3: CASRPGTGTYEQYF. CDR3 bases: TGTGCCAGCCGGCCCGGGACAGGGACTTACGAGCAGTACTTC.

This clonotype has a count of ten or more. V usage is TRBV18 and J usage is TRBJ1-2; no reliable D call. Per germline, CDR1 KGHSH and CDR2 LQKENI. V lost 0 bases and J lost 5, with 10 bases in between. The CDR3 length is 14 residues. CDR3 sequence: CASSPPVGRYGYTF. The CDR3 bases are TGTGCCAGCTCACCACCGGTGGGTCGATATGGCTACACCTTC.

The chain combines TRBV2 with TRBJ2-2; TRBD1 or TRBD2 may be the D gene (5 bases each). The CDR3 covers 15 residues. Per germline, CDR1 SNHLY and CDR2 FYNNEI. V was trimmed by 4 bases and J by 5 bases, leaving 14 bases between them. The CDR3 bases are TGTGCCAGCAGTGTTAGAGGGGTGAGGACCGGGGAGCTGTTTTTT. This translates into CASSVRGVRTGELFF.

This clonotype was detected ten times or more. The gene calls are TRBV29-1 and TRBJ1-2, with D perhaps TRBD1 (5 bases). CDR1 SQVTM and CDR2 ANQGSEA come from the germline V gene. The V end was cut by 6 bases, the J end by 1 base, with 6 bases between. This CDR3 spans 11 amino acids. The CDR3 reads CSVTVNYGYTF. In DNA form, the CDR3 reads TGCAGCGTGACAGTTAACTATGGCTACACCTTC.

This clonotype was seen at least ten times. The rearrangement joins TRBV6-5 to TRBJ2-7; 7 bases agree with TRBD2. The CDR3 is made up of 15 amino acids. With 2 bases clipped from V and 2 bases from J, the junction kept 6 bases outside the gene matches. Germline V gene data show CDR1 as MNHEY and CDR2 as SVGAGI. This chain's CDR3 is CASSYGGSDAYEQYF. CDR3 DNA: TGTGCCAGCAGTTACGGCGGGAGCGACGCCTACGAGCAGTACTTC.

The sample holds many counts of this clonotype. The rearrangement links TRBV18 to TRBJ1-1; D remains ambiguous. This CDR3 has 14 residues. Trimming stripped 5 bases from V and 1 base from J, with 11 bases between. Looked up from germline, CDR1 is KGHSH and CDR2 is LQKENI. CDR3 bases: TGTGCCAGCTCAGGTACCCAATCGAACACTGAAGCTTTCTTT. Encoded protein: CASSGTQSNTEAFF.

This clonotype was detected ten times or more. CDR3 nucleotides: TGTGCCAGTAGCCCTAGCGGGGGCTCGGCCAACGTCCTGACTTTC. Translating it yields CASSPSGGSANVLTF. The chain combines TRBV19 with TRBJ2-6, with TRBD2 identical over 10 bases. Per germline, CDR1 LNHDA and CDR2 SQIVND (reference sequence). V shed 6 bases, J shed 6 bases, and the junction held 5 bases outside the gene matches. The CDR3 loop spans 15 amino acids. Using reference TRBV19 and TRBJ2-6 for the parts outside the CDR3, the full variable domain is DGGITQSPKYLFRKEGQNVTLSCEQNLNHDAMYWYRQDPGQGLRLIYYSQIVNDFQKGDIAEGYSVSREKKESFPLTVTSAQKNPTAFYLCASSPSGGSANVLTFGAGSRLTVL.

In its sample, this clonotype was seen many times. The chain has TRBV9 and TRBJ2-5; the match to TRBD1 covers 9 bases. CDR1 and CDR2 from the germline V gene are SGDLS and YYNGEE. This CDR3 is built from 15 residues. Trimming took 5 bases from V and 4 from J; bases not matched to a gene: 9. The CDR3 region has the DNA TGTGCCAGCAGTTCTAACAGGGGGCGGAGAGAGACCCAGTACTTC. Translated: CASSSNRGRRETQYF.

This clonotype has at least ten counts. This chain uses TRBV7-9 with TRBJ1-1, with D unresolved. CDR1 is SEHNR and CDR2 is FQNEAQ in the germline V gene (reference sequence). Trimming left V 7 bases short and J 3 bases short, with 15 bases between. The CDR3 totals 14 residues. The CDR3 loop reads CASTNQAFYTEAFF. DNA of the CDR3: TGTGCCAGCACCAACCAGGCCTTCTACACTGAAGCTTTCTTT.

There are a few counts of this clonotype. The CDR3 DNA sequence: TGTGCCAGCAGTGATGGAGGGAATGTCTATGGCTACACCTTC. Protein: CASSDGGNVYGYTF. V and J are TRBV6-1 and TRBJ1-2; D ambiguous. CDR3 length: 14 residues. V dropped 3 bases and J dropped 4 bases, with 12 bases sitting between them. Germline V gives CDR1 MNHNS, CDR2 SASEGT.

This clonotype has at least ten counts. The V and J genes are TRBV28 and TRBJ1-3; 9 nucleotides match TRBD1. Trimming took 4 bases from V and 2 from J; bases not matched to a gene: 3. The germline gives CDR1 MDHEN, CDR2 SYDVKM. The CDR3 extends over 15 amino acids. CDR3 loop: CASSWGQGTGNTIYF. CDR3 coding DNA: TGTGCCAGCAGTTGGGGACAGGGTACTGGAAACACCATATATTTT.

The table lists this clonotype with many counts. This sequence joins TRBV11-2 and TRBJ2-2; D is possibly TRBD2 (6 bases). The germline V gene encodes CDR1 SGHAT and CDR2 FQNNGV. The CDR3 spans 13 residues. Deletions cut 6 bases from V and 8 bases from J, with 13 bases between. The DNA of the CDR3 is TGTGCCAGCAGTATACGGGAGCGGGGGGAGCTGTTTTTT. As protein: CASSIRERGELFF.

This clonotype was observed many times. A read error may account for a junction end that differs from germline. The chain combines TRBV6-5 with TRBJ2-7; D is unresolved. The germline V gene encodes CDR1 MNHEY and CDR2 SVGAGI. The CDR3 contains 14 residues. The CDR3 DNA is TGTGCCAGCAGTTACTCGAAGGGCTCCTACGAGCGGTACTTC. Translated, it gives CASSYSKGSYERYF.

This clonotype was observed many times. V usage is TRBV28 and J usage is TRBJ2-2, with no clear D. The CDR3 is 15 amino acids. The germline CDR1 and CDR2 sequences are MDHEN and SYDVKM. V was cut by 3 bases and J by 3 bases, with 11 bases left in between. The chain's CDR3 is CASSFLEMDTGELFF. CDR3 in DNA: TGTGCCAGCAGTTTCCTCGAGATGGACACCGGGGAGCTGTTTTTT.

At least ten counts were recorded for this clonotype. The chain joins TRBV29-1 to TRBJ1-2; 8 nucleotides align to TRBD1. V lost 7 bases and J lost 1; bases outside the gene matches: 20. The CDR3 is 18 residues long. Germline V gene sequence: CDR1 SQVTM, CDR2 ANQGSEA. The CDR3 reads CSAWTGSPQWDYNYGYTF. CDR3 in DNA: TGCAGCGCTTGGACAGGGTCCCCTCAATGGGATTATAACTATGGCTACACCTTC.

This clonotype was counted ten times or more. The chain employs TRBV28 and TRBJ1-2, with D tentatively TRBD1 (5 bases). The CDR3 length is 13 residues. Trimming removed 0 bases at V and 8 bases at J, with 10 bases between. Germline V CDR1 and CDR2: MDHEN, SYDVKM. CDR3 bases: TGTGCCAGCAGTTTATGGGGACGTAGCGGCTACACCTTC. It specifies CASSLWGRSGYTF.

This clonotype has a count of ten or more. One end of the junction is discordant with germline, which a read error may explain. The chain couples TRBV7-2 to TRBJ1-1; D is possibly TRBD1 (6 bases). This CDR3 region has 14 residues. CDR1 is SGHTA, CDR2 FQGNSA, per germline. The CDR3 protein is CASSIQGVNTEALF. In nucleotides, the CDR3 is TGTGCCAGCAGCATACAGGGAGTGAACACTGAAGCTCTCTTT.

This clonotype was recorded many times. J is TRBJ1-5 and V is TRBV12-3 or TRBV12-4; tentatively, D is TRBD1 (5 bases). The CDR3 contains 14 residues. The V end was cut by 3 bases, the J end by 3 bases, with 9 bases between. The CDR3 DNA reads as TGTGCCAGCAGTTTTTTGGGGGTCAATCAGCCCCAGCATTTT. This sequence encodes CASSFLGVNQPQHF.

This clonotype has a handful of counts. Just one base apart from a much larger clone, this may be a read error. This sequence joins TRBV5-1 and TRBJ1-6, with D possibly TRBD1 on 5 matching bases. Per germline, CDR1 SGHRS and CDR2 YFSETQ. CDR3 size: 15 residues. The CDR3 spells CASSLETGVNSHLHF. Here the CDR3 DNA reads TGCGCCAGCAGCTTGGAAACAGGAGTTAATTCACACCTCCACTTT.

In this sample, this clonotype turned up a few times. This clone may be a read error of a much larger clone one base away. The rearrangement uses TRBV5-1 and TRBJ1-6, with 12 bases identical to TRBD1. In germline, CDR1 is SGHRS, CDR2 YFSETQ. This CDR3 spans 23 amino acids. CDR3 protein: CASSQSDPSRTGTGGVYGSHLHF. In DNA form, the CDR3 reads TGCGCCAGCAGCCAATCTGACCCAAGCCGCACCGGGACAGGGGGCGTATACGGTTCACACCTCCACTTT. The variable domain in full, with the rest retrieved from reference TRBV5-1 and TRBJ1-6, is KAGVTQTPRYLIKTRGQQVTLSCSPISGHRSVSWYQQTPGQGLQFLFEYFSETQRNKGNFPGRFSGRQFSNSRSEMNVSTLELGDSALYLCASSQSDPSRTGTGGVYGSHLHFGNGTRLTVT.

This clonotype was counted many times. The V gene is TRBV12-3 or TRBV12-4, the J gene TRBJ1-2; tentatively, D is TRBD1 (6 bases). The CDR3 spans 13 residues. The ends were cut back, 7 bases at V and 7 bases at J, with 16 bases in the middle. The CDR3 region has the DNA TGTGCCAGCAACAAAAAAGGGGGAGTTGGCTACACCTTC. It is translated as CASNKKGGVGYTF.

The V gene is TRBV28, the J gene TRBJ1-5; D possibly corresponds to TRBD1 (5 bases). CDR3 length: 17 amino acids. CDR1 is MDHEN, CDR2 SYDVKM, per germline. V was clipped by 1 base and J by 9 bases, with 22 bases between them. The CDR3: CASSLSSSRVAGRPQHF. CDR3 sequence (DNA): TGTGCCAGCAGTTTATCTTCTTCGAGGGTGGCAGGGCGGCCCCAGCATTTT.

This clonotype was seen only a few times. The rearrangement joins TRBV19 to TRBJ1-2, with 8 bases aligning to TRBD1. J gave up 6 bases and V 5 bases, and 5 bases lay outside the gene matches. Germline CDR1 is LNHDA and CDR2 is SQIVND (reference sequence). The CDR3 spans 13 residues. In nucleotides, the CDR3 is TGTGCCAGTAGTCGTGGACAGGGAGATGGCTACACCTTC. Protein: CASSRGQGDGYTF.

In its sample, this clonotype was seen many times. V gene TRBV6-1 combines with J gene TRBJ2-7; D gene unclear. In germline, CDR1 is MNHNS, CDR2 SASEGT. Trimming removed 6 bases at V and 2 bases at J, with 2 bases between. The CDR3 runs 10 residues. The CDR3 bases are TGTGCCAGCAGGACCTACGAGCAGTACTTC. This sequence encodes CASRTYEQYF.

This clonotype appeared a few times. The rearrangement uses TRBV7-9 and TRBJ2-4, with D possibly matching TRBD1 (6 bases). The J call may be wrong; the DNA end is better matched by TRBJ1-2. The CDR3 loop spans 14 amino acids. CDR1 is SEHNR, CDR2 FQNEAQ, per germline (reference sequence). The CDR3 DNA sequence: TGTGCCAGCAGCTCCGACAGGACTGTAGGTGGCTACACCTTC. Its translation: CASSSDRTVGGYTF.

This clonotype was recorded many times. The rearrangement joins TRBV30 to TRBJ2-7, with unresolved D. The length of the CDR3 is 14 residues. Trimming stripped 0 bases from V and 5 bases from J, with 14 bases between. CDR1 and CDR2 (germline): GTSNPN, SVGIG (reference sequence). The CDR3 loop reads CAWSVRFLMDEQYF. The CDR3 DNA reads TGTGCCTGGAGTGTACGATTCTTAATGGACGAGCAGTACTTC.

This clonotype has ten or more counts. The chain carries TRBV11-2 and TRBJ1-3; D gene unclear. Trimming stripped 2 bases from V and 3 bases from J, with 8 bases between. This CDR3 is built from 14 residues. Per the germline V gene, CDR1 is SGHAT and CDR2 is FQNNGV. The DNA for the CDR3 is TGTGCCAGCAGCTTAACAGACCGTGGAAACACCATATATTTT. Amino acids: CASSLTDRGNTIYF.